The T cell receptor beta chain described here comes from a study of blood T cell repertoires in COVID-19 (dated by TCRdb to between 2020 and 2021). For the wider study: Collaborator samples came from the United States, Italy and Spain and covered acute and convalescent phases of COVID-19. Deeply sampled blood TCRbeta repertoires from subjects exposed to, actively infected with, or recovered from COVID-19 were included in the dataset. The repertoires were released in a freely available public database meant as a resource for research on the immune response to SARS-CoV-2. Where available, HLA class I and class II types were obtained from metadata supplied by the sample provider rather than from assay-based typing. The prospective study material was composed of cDNA or gDNA derived from T cells, B-cell-depleted T cells, or PBMCs. Sample metadata almost always included a de-identified subject ID, COVID-19 status, age in years and sex. Samples were obtained from the ongoing ImmuneRACE study (first 160 participants) and from 1,254 subjects provided by 6 global collaborators.

V lost 5 bases and J lost 13 bases; the stretch between them is 9 bases long. Including cysteine and phenylalanine, the CDR3 has 11 amino acids. Only the CDR3 region is kept as DNA, spanning 33 bases read in frame from base 1. The germline V gene supplies CDR1 MDHEN and CDR2 SYDVKM. Collaborating institutions collected whole blood in K2EDTA tubes following their own protocols. Collaborator samples were shipped for TCRbeta analysis as frozen whole blood, isolated PBMCs, or DNA extracted from either sample type. Beyond this particular receptor, the publication reports: How much clinical and demographic metadata was included differed by source and by participant, and the metadata was provided uncurated.

TCRbeta CDR3 regions were amplified from genomic DNA by means of the immunoSEQ Assay, a bias-controlled multiplex PCR. Under the source paper's analysis protocol: Nucleated cell counts per sample were estimated from amplification of reference gene primers within the assay. To quantify the absolute abundance of each unique TCRbeta CDR3 rearrangement, sequence reads were collapsed and filtered. For each sample, productive Simpson clonality was calculated as the square root of Simpson's diversity index over productive rearrangements. TCRdb limited this immuneACCESS table to in-frame rearrangements with V and J called. A share of clones is missing; checked studies link under half to unresolved V genes, and the rest is unexplained. V, J and clone size are taken as reported in that table, and D and trimming were inferred from the DNA itself. For this sample there are some 61,000 clones; roughly 85% appear just once. In total, the top ten clones hold roughly 8.8% of the sample.

As for this clone: No cognate antigen has been identified for it. Base quality data are lacking; no much larger clone is found one base away.

The TCR was taken from a man younger than 45 with acute or convalescent COVID-19. The chain is assembled from TRBV28 and TRBJ1-6; the D region possibly corresponds to TRBD1 (6 bases align). Sequenced material: peripheral blood. The DNA reads as follows: TGTGCCAGCAGTCCAGGGGACCCCCTCCACTTT. This yields the protein CASSPGDPLHF.